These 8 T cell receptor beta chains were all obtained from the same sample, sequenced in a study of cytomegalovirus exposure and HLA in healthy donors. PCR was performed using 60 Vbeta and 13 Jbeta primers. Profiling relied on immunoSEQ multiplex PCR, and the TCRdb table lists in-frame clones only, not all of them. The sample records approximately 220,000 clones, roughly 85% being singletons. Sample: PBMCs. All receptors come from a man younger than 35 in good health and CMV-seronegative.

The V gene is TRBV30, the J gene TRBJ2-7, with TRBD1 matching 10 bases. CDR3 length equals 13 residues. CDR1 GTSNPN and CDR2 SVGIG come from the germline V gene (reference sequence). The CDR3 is CARGGQGGYEQYF. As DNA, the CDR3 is TGTGCGCGGGGAGGACAGGGGGGATACGAGCAGTACTTC.

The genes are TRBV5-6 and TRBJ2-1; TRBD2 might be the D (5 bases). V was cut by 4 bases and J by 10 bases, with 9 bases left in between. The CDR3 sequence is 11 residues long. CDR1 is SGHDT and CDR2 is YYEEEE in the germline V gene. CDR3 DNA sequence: TGTGCCAGCAGCGGGAGACTAGAGCAGTTCTTC. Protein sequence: CASSGRLEQFF.

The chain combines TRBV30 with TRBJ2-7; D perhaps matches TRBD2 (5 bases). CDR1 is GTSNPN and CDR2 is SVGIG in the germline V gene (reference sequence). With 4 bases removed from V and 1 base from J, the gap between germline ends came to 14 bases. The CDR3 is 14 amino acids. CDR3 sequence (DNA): TGTGCCTGGAACGGCGGGCTTAAATCCTACGAGCAGTACTTC. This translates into CAWNGGLKSYEQYF.

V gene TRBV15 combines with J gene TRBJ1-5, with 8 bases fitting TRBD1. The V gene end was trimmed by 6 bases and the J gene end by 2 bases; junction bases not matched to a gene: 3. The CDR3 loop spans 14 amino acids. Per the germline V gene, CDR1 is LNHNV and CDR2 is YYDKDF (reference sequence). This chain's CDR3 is CATSQDRGNQPQHF. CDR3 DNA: TGTGCCACCAGTCAGGACAGGGGCAATCAGCCCCAGCATTTT.

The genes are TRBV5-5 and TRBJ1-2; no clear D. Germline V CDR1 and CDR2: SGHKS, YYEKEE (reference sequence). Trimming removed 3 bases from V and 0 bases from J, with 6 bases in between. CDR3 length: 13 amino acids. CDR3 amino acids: CASSSSANYGYTF. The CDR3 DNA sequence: TGTGCCAGCAGCTCTTCAGCTAACTATGGCTACACCTTC.

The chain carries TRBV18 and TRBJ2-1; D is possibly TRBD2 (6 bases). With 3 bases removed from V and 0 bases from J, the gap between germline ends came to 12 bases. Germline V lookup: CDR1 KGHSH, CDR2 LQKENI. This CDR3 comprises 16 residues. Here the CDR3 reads CASSPGGVTSYNEQFF. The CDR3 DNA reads TGTGCCAGCTCACCTGGCGGGGTTACCTCCTACAATGAGCAGTTCTTC.

DNA for the CDR3: TGTGCCAGCAGTCCGACAGGGGGAGATCAGCCCCAGCATTTT. This encodes CASSPTGGDQPQHF. V usage is TRBV7-6 and J usage is TRBJ1-5; 9 nucleotides line up with TRBD1. Trimming cost V 6 bases and J 5 bases; bases outside gene matches: 5. Germline loops: CDR1 SGHVS, CDR2 FNYEAQ. The CDR3 sequence is 14 residues long.

CDR3 nucleotides: TGTGCCAGCAGCCGGGGGATTATCGGCACCCAGCATTTT. It specifies CASSRGIIGTQHF. The gene calls are TRBV7-9 and TRBJ1-5; D may be TRBD1 (5 bases). The V gene's germline CDR1 is SEHNR and CDR2 FQNEAQ (reference sequence). The CDR3 extends over 13 amino acids. The V end lost 5 bases, the J end lost 11 bases, and 16 bases lay between the germline ends.